These T cell receptor beta chains were read from a single sample in a study of patients and donors after allogeneic stem cell transplantation. One entry per CDR3 protein, called by TCRdb with MiXCR from the RT-PCR reads. The data hold approximately 90,000 distinct CDR3 sequences, with approximately 5% observed a single time. The sequenced sample consisted of blood, either unsorted or a sorted T cell fraction (not recorded which). The receptors originated from a human donor who was either an allogeneic HSCT recipient or a stem cell or donor lymphocyte infusion donor (not recorded which). It is not recorded whose cells these are; they may come from a transplant donor. Each CDR3 is given with its conserved first and last residue. D genes are given only for firm matches. Part of the rows lack a size; the others show once, few, many or a class for expanded clones.

d_gene	j_gene	abundance	v_gene	CDR3nt	CDR3aa
-	TRBJ2-7	few	TRBV12-2	TGTGCAAGTCGCTACGGGACTAGCGGGGGCTACGAGCAGTACTTC	CASRYGTSGGYEQYF
-	TRBJ1-2	many	TRBV5-1	TGCGCCAGCAGCCGGACGGACACTGCTAACTATGGCTACACCTTC	CASSRTDTANYGYTF
-	TRBJ1-6	many	TRBV4-1	TGCGCCAGCAGCCCCCAGGGAGACTCACCCCTCCACTTT	CASSPQGDSPLHF
-	TRBJ2-1	many	TRBV5-1	TGCGCCAGCAGCTTAGGGGGGTTGGGCAATGAGCAGTTCTTC	CASSLGGLGNEQFF
-	TRBJ1-1	many	TRBV6-5	TGTGCCAGCAGTTACGGTGGAGAGAACACTGAAGCTTTCTTT	CASSYGGENTEAFF
-	TRBJ2-7	many	TRBV11-2	TGTGCCAGCAGCACTACGAGGGGGTCCTACGAGCAGTACTTC	CASSTTRGSYEQYF
-	TRBJ2-1	-	TRBV28	TGTGCCAGCATCTTGGACAGAGAATACAATGAGCAGTTCTTC	CASILDREYNEQFF
-	TRBJ2-7	many	TRBV5-1	TGCGCCAGCAGCTTCAACGAGCAGTACTTC	CASSFNEQYF
-	TRBJ2-1	many	TRBV10-2	TGCGCCAGCAGGCGGGACACCTCCTACAATGAGCAGTTCTTC	CASRRDTSYNEQFF
-	TRBJ1-1	many	TRBV5-1	TGCGCCAGCAGCTTGGTAAAGGGTCCCACTGAAGCTTTCTTT	CASSLVKGPTEAFF
-	TRBJ2-5	many	TRBV11-2	TGTGCCAGCAGCTTGGGGACGGGCCAAGAGACCCAGTACTTC	CASSLGTGQETQYF
TRBD2	TRBJ2-7	few	TRBV7-6	TGTGCCAGCAGCTTAGAGACTAGCGGGGGGGCGGCGCAGTACTTC	CASSLETSGGAAQYF
-	TRBJ1-1	-	TRBV27	TGTGCCAGCAGTTTTTTGGGGAGCACTGAAGCTTTCTTT	CASSFLGSTEAFF
TRBD1	TRBJ1-5	many	TRBV15	TGTGCCACCAGCGGCCGGGACAGGGCCATCAGCCCCCAGCATTTT	CATSGRDRAISPQHF
-	TRBJ2-7	-	TRBV7-9	TGTGCCAGCAGCTTAGTAGAAAACGAGCAGTACTTC	CASSLVENEQYF